This is a list of T cell receptor beta chains from one sample in a study of blood T cell repertoires in COVID-19. The method was immunoSEQ multiplex PCR; TCRdb's version includes in-frame clones alone and lacks a portion of them. The table lists roughly 250,000 clones, approximately 87% of them singletons. Sequenced input: peripheral blood. The source of these receptors is a woman in her 30s with COVID-19, enrolled during active disease. Each CDR3 is given without its conserved first and last residue. Fields, in order: V gene, J gene, CDR3 protein.

>TRBV4-2|TRBJ2-7
ASSQDLEGRRAYEQY
>TRBV12-5|TRBJ1-3
ASTSEGNTIY
>TRBV7-9|TRBJ1-6
ASSLGGAGYSPLH
>TRBV11-2|TRBJ2-5
ASSKGTSGDREETQY
>TRBV6-5|TRBJ2-3
ASSYSASGSTDTQY
>TRBV13|TRBJ2-4
ASSPQGWLNIQY
>TRBV2|TRBJ2-4
ASTRGTAQNIQY
>TRBV27|TRBJ1-6
ASSSSAGGNGSPLH
>TRBV19|TRBJ2-7
ASSIVPNYEQY
>TRBV2|TRBJ2-2
ASNRKPTGELF
>TRBV7-8|TRBJ2-1
ASSFPSEDEQF
>TRBV5-1|TRBJ1-2
ASSWDRVGYT
>TRBV19|TRBJ1-2
ASSWRQANYGYT
>TRBV7-8|TRBJ2-7
ASSPSDGSEQY
>TRBV5-1|TRBJ2-3
ASSAQNARNTQY
>TRBV19|TRBJ2-1
ASSLGLAGSNEQF
>TRBV9|TRBJ1-2
ASSVGGGAGYT
>TRBV7-6|TRBJ2-1
ASSFRLAGDSDEQF
>TRBV23-1|TRBJ2-5
ASSEVDRAQETQY
>TRBV2|TRBJ1-1
ASNSQGWGGTEAF
>TRBV5-1|TRBJ2-2
ASSLDGLLRGGGELF
>TRBV3-1/TRBV3-2|TRBJ2-1
ASSLGTSGGDEQF
>TRBV11-3|TRBJ2-5
ASSGGQLGETQY
>TRBV5-1|TRBJ2-2
ASSSPGGSINTGELF
>TRBV6-1|TRBJ1-1
ASSEWQSNTEAF
>TRBV27|TRBJ1-1
ASSLRRGFEAF
>TRBV2|TRBJ2-5
ASSVRQVQETQY
>TRBV2|TRBJ2-2
ASSGGQGGTGELF
>TRBV27|TRBJ1-1
ASSLSGGSGTEAF
>TRBV7-8|TRBJ2-7
ASSSQGVYEQY
>TRBV5-1|TRBJ1-6
ASSLVAGTGNSPLH
>TRBV7-9|TRBJ2-3
ASSSGRRGGTYTDTQY
>TRBV2|TRBJ2-5
ASSGTRGETQY
>TRBV12-3/TRBV12-4|TRBJ1-1
ASSFDRVTEAF
>TRBV7-9|TRBJ2-4
ASSSHVGSLNIQY
>TRBV27|TRBJ2-1
ASSLQGNNEQF
>TRBV6-5|TRBJ1-1
ASSYNSGNTEAF
>TRBV9|TRBJ2-7
ASSVDDGTGSYEQY
>TRBV10-3|TRBJ2-7
AISPGGGYEQY
>TRBV7-9|TRBJ1-1
ASSLVTNTEAF
>TRBV18|TRBJ2-5
ASSPGRGSARETQY
>TRBV6-1|TRBJ1-2
ASSVLSYRGRRYGYT
>TRBV30|TRBJ2-3
AWSVGGLSTDTQY
>TRBV5-4|TRBJ1-2
ASTIPTGQGYT
>TRBV6-1|TRBJ2-3
ASSAQTGGVTDTQY
>TRBV6-6|TRBJ1-5
ASRRTENQPQH
>TRBV19|TRBJ1-5
ASSMSPGGPQH
>TRBV7-6|TRBJ2-7
ASSLGGHYEQY
>TRBV6-6|TRBJ2-3
ASSHLSRDGGSGRGPSTDTQY
>TRBV15|TRBJ1-3
ATSFDRGNTIY
>TRBV19|TRBJ1-4
ASGYGTGDEKLF
>TRBV2|TRBJ2-2
ASSDLPGENTGELF
>TRBV15|TRBJ1-1
ATSSPFSLESEAF
>TRBV7-7|TRBJ2-2
ASSRTPRDAGELF
>TRBV18|TRBJ1-5
ASSPSVDQPQH